This T cell receptor (beta chain) was sequenced for a study of T cells in Graves' hyperthyroidism and ophthalmopathy (dated 2019 in TCRdb). Study-level background: TCR V-J signatures able to tell the groups apart were searched for in a discovery cohort of more than 90 patients, of whom around 43 had Graves' ophthalmopathy and more than 55 had stable Graves' hyperthyroidism. Whether ophthalmopathy could be predicted prospectively was tested in an independent validation cohort made up of roughly 19 hyperthyroidism patients plus 17 patients who later progressed to ophthalmopathy. The roughly 91 discovery patients were randomly split 7:3 into training and test sets. In roughly six Graves' hyperthyroidism patients, the study also compared T-cell repertoires from thyroid tissue with T-cell repertoires from blood. Once sampling was done, hyperthyroidism patients were given methimazole at a starting dose of 30 mg daily, whereas ophthalmopathy patients were given high-dose intravenous methylprednisolone. TCR Vbeta CDR3 sequencing of 120 to 150 peripheral blood samples (under 45 ophthalmopathy, roughly 72 hyperthyroidism and roughly 17 progressor patients) is reported in the paper. Overall study results and their limits: Most expanded thyroid clonotypes (frequency above 0.001) were also detected in blood, a finding suggesting that blood repertoires may reflect thyroid immune responses. A model built on a 13 V-J signature distinguished ophthalmopathy from stable hyperthyroidism, reaching about 88% sensitivity and about 81% specificity in cross-validation and 80%/75% in testing. In validation, progression to ophthalmopathy was predicted by the model with 70.59% sensitivity and roughly 72% specificity, a median of roughly 6.4 months before onset. Sample size was not statistically predetermined, and blinding of investigators to group allocation was not performed.

The germline V gene supplies CDR1 SNHLY and CDR2 FYNNEI. CDR3 length: 11 amino acids, cysteine to phenylalanine. CDR3 DNA is the only sequence kept; it has 33 bases, read in frame from the first base. Stable Graves' hyperthyroidism was defined as no progression to ophthalmopathy during 18 months of follow-up. Hyperthyroidism patients were newly diagnosed, had a disease duration of under 2 months, and were aged 18 to 65 years. Patients with uncontrolled infections, other autoimmune diseases, pregnancy or lactation were excluded. Diagnoses were based on clinical symptoms, serum thyroxine and TRAb, thyroid ultrasound and orbital computed tomography. Total RNA was extracted with Trizol reagent, and quality was checked on an Agilent 2100 Bioanalyzer. TCR beta CDR3 regions were amplified from RNA transcripts. For the first round of RT-PCR on the TCR CDR3, the HTBI primer set was used together with the Qiagen OneStep RT-PCR kit. Libraries were constructed in a second round of multiplex PCR, after which size selection and purification were performed. Sequencing of the libraries was done on an Illumina HiSeq2000 using paired-end 100 bp reads. In the source study's methods: Raw data were processed with SOAPnuke, discarding reads with adapters, uncalled bases, mean Phred below 15, or no exact constant-primer or identifier match. COPE v1.2.5 was used to merge high-quality paired reads, and clonotypes were defined as unique nucleotide sequences. MiTCR v1.1 was used to align clonotypes to the IMGT TRBV, TRBD and TRBJ reference segments. Analysis was restricted to V-J combinations with a frequency above 0.0001, which covered 99.2% of repertoires. A TCS score was defined as the ratio of F50 (clonal expansion) to E x V (chaos), with BLOSUM62-based TCRdist applied between CDR3 peptides within each V-J. Welch's t-statistics and random forest reduced some 510 V-J features to 10 to 15, which were used in a naive Bayes classifier (R e1071). The similarity between thyroid and blood repertoires was quantified using the Morisita-Horn index. The public reads were run again by TCRdb, first through fastp at Q25 and then through MiXCR, and only productive beta chains were kept. Under each unique CDR3 protein, matching rows form one entry showing the most common genes and DNA. The V and J calls were determined by TCRdb, not by the authors. The sample data list 75,000 to 100,000 distinct CDR3 sequences, and approximately 42% of these were observed just once. The ten largest clonotypes hold about 10% of the sample.

This clonotype was counted ten times or more. Its binding antigen is unknown. The junction departs from the called germline gene at one end, perhaps through a read error. The specimen was peripheral blood or thyroid tissue (not recorded which). This TCR was sampled from a woman aged 25 to 39 with Graves' hyperthyroidism. The V and J genes are TRBV2 and TRBJ1-6, with the D gene not clear enough to name. The CDR3 reads CASTGQTSNYF. The DNA sequence is TGTGCCAGCACCGGGCAGACATCTAACTACTTT.